Each of the 19 T cell receptor beta chains below was sequenced from the same sample in a study of control samples from healthy donors and cancer patients. Assay: immunoSEQ multiplex PCR; the TCRdb copy retains only in-frame clones and omits some. The sample consists of some 120,000 clones, around 87% of them appearing once. Input material: PBMCs. The receptors derive from a woman between 45 and 65 years old with colorectal cancer.

The chain carries TRBV6-5 and TRBJ2-2; TRBD1 matches at 8 bases. J gave up 6 bases and V 6 bases, and 6 bases lay outside the gene matches. The CDR3 is 14 amino acids. CDR1 is MNHEY, CDR2 SVGAGI, per germline. As DNA, the CDR3 is TGTGCCAGCAGGCCACCAGGGGGCCCCGGGGAGCTGTTTTTT. Protein sequence: CASRPPGGPGELFF.

The CDR3 here is CASSRDRVDEKLFF. The CDR3 nucleotides read TGTGCCAGCAGTAGGGACAGGGTGGACGAAAAACTGTTTTTT. V and J are TRBV2 and TRBJ1-4; 9 bases line up with TRBD1. The V and J ends lost 5 bases and 8 bases, in that order; junction bases with no gene match: 6. CDR1 and CDR2 (germline): SNHLY, FYNNEI. CDR3 length equals 14 residues.

This chain links TRBV7-2 with TRBJ1-3; D is possibly TRBD1 (5 bases). The ends were cut back, 1 base at V and 0 bases at J, with 10 bases in the middle. This CDR3 contains 16 residues. Germline CDR1 reads SGHTA; CDR2 reads FQGNSA. CDR3 coding DNA: TGTGCCAGCAGCTTAGTGGCAGGGACCTCTGGAAACACCATATATTTT. It codes for CASSLVAGTSGNTIYF.

The V and J genes are TRBV19 and TRBJ1-5; D not resolved. V gave up 3 bases and J gave up 1 base, with 13 bases separating them. This CDR3 is 16 amino acids long. Germline CDR1 and CDR2: LNHDA and SQIVND (reference sequence). The CDR3: CASSMGPPESNQPQHF. CDR3 coding DNA: TGTGCCAGTAGTATGGGTCCCCCGGAGAGCAATCAGCCCCAGCATTTT. Supplemented by reference TRBV19 and TRBJ1-5, the full variable domain reads DGGITQSPKYLFRKEGQNVTLSCEQNLNHDAMYWYRQDPGQGLRLIYYSQIVNDFQKGDIAEGYSVSREKKESFPLTVTSAQKNPTAFYLCASSMGPPESNQPQHFGDGTRLSIL.

The chain combines TRBV5-1 with TRBJ2-7; D is perhaps TRBD2 (6 bases). This CDR3 region has 12 residues. The germline V gene has CDR1 SGHRS and CDR2 YFSETQ. Trimming left V 2 bases short and J 4 bases short, with 7 bases between. The CDR3 sequence is CASSFGGYEQYF. The CDR3 DNA follows: TGCGCCAGCAGCTTTGGAGGGTACGAGCAGTACTTC.

The genes are TRBV6-1 and TRBJ1-5; weak D call: TRBD1 (5 bases). Per the germline V gene, CDR1 is MNHNS and CDR2 is SASEGT. There are 17 residues in the CDR3. The V gene lost 4 bases and the J gene lost 0 bases, with 16 bases spanning the gap. The CDR3 region is CASSGGPTAYSNQPQHF. The CDR3 DNA follows: TGTGCCAGCAGTGGGGGACCGACAGCCTATAGCAATCAGCCCCAGCATTTT.

The chain recombines TRBV19 with TRBJ2-3, with a weak D call TRBD2 (6 bases). This CDR3 comprises 15 residues. V lost 5 bases to trimming and J lost 3 bases, with 15 bases between them. The germline CDR1 and CDR2 sequences are LNHDA and SQIVND (reference sequence). CDR3 amino acids: CASSDSLATTDTQYF. The CDR3 DNA reads TGTGCCAGTAGTGATTCACTAGCAACAACAGATACGCAGTATTTT.

The genes are TRBV19 and TRBJ2-7, with D possibly matching TRBD1 (6 bases). V was pared by 6 bases and J by 5 bases, with 20 bases between. This CDR3 region has 15 residues. CDR1 is LNHDA and CDR2 is SQIVND in the germline V gene (reference sequence). The CDR3 loop reads CASSKGVGDYNEQYF. CDR3 nucleotide sequence: TGTGCCAGTAGCAAGGGGGTGGGCGACTACAACGAGCAGTACTTC. Combining the CDR3 with reference TRBV19 and TRBJ2-7 gives the whole variable domain DGGITQSPKYLFRKEGQNVTLSCEQNLNHDAMYWYRQDPGQGLRLIYYSQIVNDFQKGDIAEGYSVSREKKESFPLTVTSAQKNPTAFYLCASSKGVGDYNEQYFGPGTRLTVT.

V usage is TRBV2 and J usage is TRBJ2-2, with unresolved D. Trimming cost V 1 base and J 5 bases, with 14 bases left between them. CDR3 length: 16 amino acids. Looked up from germline, CDR1 is SNHLY and CDR2 is FYNNEI. CDR3 coding DNA: TGTGCCAGCAGTGAAGTGCCATCCTCCCGAACCGGGGAGCTGTTTTTT. Encoded protein: CASSEVPSSRTGELFF.

The chain carries TRBV19 and TRBJ2-2; D is possibly TRBD2 (5 bases). The ends were cut back, 7 bases at V and 4 bases at J, with 13 bases in the middle. The CDR3 contains 14 residues. The germline gives CDR1 LNHDA, CDR2 SQIVND (reference sequence). This CDR3 is CASTADEGTGELFF. The CDR3 DNA reads as TGTGCCAGTACTGCTGACGAGGGCACCGGGGAGCTGTTTTTT. The variable domain in full, with the rest retrieved from reference TRBV19 and TRBJ2-2, is DGGITQSPKYLFRKEGQNVTLSCEQNLNHDAMYWYRQDPGQGLRLIYYSQIVNDFQKGDIAEGYSVSREKKESFPLTVTSAQKNPTAFYLCASTADEGTGELFFGEGSRLTVL.

The gene calls are TRBV6-1 and TRBJ2-3; 8 nucleotides agree with TRBD2. The germline CDR1 and CDR2 sequences are MNHNS and SASEGT. The CDR3 covers 17 residues. The V and J ends lost 1 base and 3 bases, in that order; junction bases with no gene match: 9. The CDR3, as DNA: TGTGCCAGCAGTGAAGGACTAGCGAAACGTGGGACAGATACGCAGTATTTT. This codes for CASSEGLAKRGTDTQYF.

This sequence joins TRBV11-3 and TRBJ1-1, with unresolved D. Trimming took 5 bases from V and 0 from J, leaving 7 bases between them. Germline-derived CDR1 and CDR2 are SGHNT and YENEEA. CDR3 length: 13 residues. The CDR3 DNA sequence: TGTGCCAGCAGCCGCACATTGAACACTGAAGCTTTCTTT. This translates into CASSRTLNTEAFF.

The genes are TRBV5-1 and TRBJ1-3, with 9 positions matching TRBD1. With 4 bases clipped from V and 2 bases from J, the junction kept 10 bases outside the gene matches. The V gene's germline CDR1 is SGHRS and CDR2 YFSETQ. The CDR3 sequence is 17 residues long. CDR3 in amino acids: CASSETGTGSAGNTIYF. CDR3 in DNA: TGCGCCAGCAGCGAGACCGGGACAGGGAGTGCTGGAAACACCATATATTTT.

In its sample, this clone was seen a few times. The rearrangement links TRBV5-8 to TRBJ2-4; maybe TRBD1 (5 bases). The CDR3 spans 14 residues. V was clipped by 0 bases and J by 1 base, with 5 bases between them. CDR1 and CDR2 (germline): SGHTS, YDEGEE. This CDR3 reads CASSLGQAKNIQYF. The CDR3 DNA reads TGTGCCAGCAGCTTGGGACAGGCCAAAAACATTCAGTACTTC.

The V gene is TRBV7-9, the J gene TRBJ1-2; weak D call: TRBD1 (6 bases). CDR3 length equals 13 residues. V was clipped by 4 bases and J by 13 bases, with 19 bases between them. The germline V gene has CDR1 SEHNR and CDR2 FQNEAQ (reference sequence). The CDR3 DNA reads TGTGCCAGCAGCTCCAGTCAGGGGCGGTTGAGCACCTTC. Its protein is CASSSSQGRLSTF.

The V gene is TRBV9, the J gene TRBJ1-4, with D possibly TRBD1 on 5 matching bases. CDR3 size: 15 residues. The ends were cut back, 4 bases at V and 5 bases at J, with 15 bases in the middle. Germline CDR1 is SGDLS and CDR2 is YYNGEE. The CDR3 loop is CASSLQDIGNEKLFF. The CDR3 DNA is TGTGCCAGCAGCTTACAGGATATTGGGAATGAAAAACTGTTTTTT.

The gene calls are TRBV7-3 and TRBJ2-1; the match to TRBD1 covers 8 bases. Germline V lookup: CDR1 SGHTA, CDR2 FQGTGA. The CDR3 consists of 14 residues. J gave up 4 bases and V 10 bases, and 9 bases lay outside the gene matches. The chain's CDR3 is CANQDRGQYNEQFF. The CDR3 coding sequence is TGTGCCAACCAAGACAGGGGTCAGTACAATGAGCAGTTCTTC.

The V gene is TRBV10-2, the J gene TRBJ2-3; no firm D call. Germline CDR1 is WSHSY and CDR2 is SAAADI. The length of the CDR3 is 12 residues. Trimming cost V 2 bases and J 4 bases, with 4 bases left between them. CDR3 nucleotides: TGCGCCAGCAGTGAGGGCCCAGATACGCAGTATTTT. Protein product: CASSEGPDTQYF.

The chain couples TRBV3-1 (or the pseudogene TRBV3-2) to TRBJ1-2; D uncertain. The V end lost 0 bases, the J end lost 6 bases, and 14 bases lay between the germline ends. Germline CDR1 LGHDT, CDR2 YNNKEL (reference sequence). The CDR3 sequence is 15 residues long. CDR3 residues: CASSQEDRGRHGYTF. The CDR3 coding sequence is TGTGCCAGCAGCCAAGAGGATAGAGGGAGACATGGCTACACCTTC.